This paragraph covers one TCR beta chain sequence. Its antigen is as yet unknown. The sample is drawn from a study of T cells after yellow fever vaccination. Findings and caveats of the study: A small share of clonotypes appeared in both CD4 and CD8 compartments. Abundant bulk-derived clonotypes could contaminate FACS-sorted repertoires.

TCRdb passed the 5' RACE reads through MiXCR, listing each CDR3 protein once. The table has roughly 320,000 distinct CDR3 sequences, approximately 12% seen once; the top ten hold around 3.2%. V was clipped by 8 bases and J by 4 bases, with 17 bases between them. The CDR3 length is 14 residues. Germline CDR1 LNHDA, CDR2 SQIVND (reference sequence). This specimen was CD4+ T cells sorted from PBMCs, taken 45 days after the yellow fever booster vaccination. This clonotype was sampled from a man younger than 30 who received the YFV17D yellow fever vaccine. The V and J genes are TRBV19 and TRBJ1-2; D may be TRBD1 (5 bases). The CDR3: CASGTREGVYGYTF. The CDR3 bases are TGTGCCAGTGGGACCCGGGAGGGAGTCTATGGCTACACCTTC. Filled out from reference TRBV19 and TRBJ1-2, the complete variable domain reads DGGITQSPKYLFRKEGQNVTLSCEQNLNHDAMYWYRQDPGQGLRLIYYSQIVNDFQKGDIAEGYSVSREKKESFPLTVTSAQKNPTAFYLCASGTREGVYGYTFGSGTRLTVV.